This T cell receptor (beta chain) was observed in a study of read filtering for tumor transcriptome and immune sequencing. Notes on the study in general: This fraction held mixed bone marrow immune cells after CD138-negative sorting.

The ends lost 4 bases at V and 2 bases at J; junction bases unmatched: 6. The CDR3 sequence is 16 residues long. Germline loops: CDR1 LGHNA, CDR2 YNFKEQ. This clonotype was seen at least ten times. Its antigen is unidentified. Molecular barcoded adaptors covering alpha/delta and beta/gamma chains were used on approximately 400 ng RNA. Each CDR3 protein is one row after TCRdb ran MiXCR on the reads. In the table there are 20,000 to 25,000 distinct CDR3 sequences, roughly 13% of which are singletons. This TCR came from a donor aged 40 or older with multiple myeloma. This chain uses TRBV4-2 with TRBJ2-3; 10 bases fit TRBD2. Input material: a population of CD138-negative cells sorted from bone marrow. CDR3 in amino acids: CASSLLSGRATDTQYF. CDR3 bases: TGTGCCAGCAGCCTTCTAAGCGGGAGGGCCACAGATACGCAGTATTTT.